This T cell receptor (beta chain) stems from a study of vaccination and CD4 T cells after COVID-19. Study details: Median time from COVID diagnosis to post-COVID sampling was roughly 13 weeks (35 to 161). Broader study findings: Reactive clone data from convalescent patients indicated a median of approximately 90% appearing only post-vaccination.

On this clonotype itself: Antigen: not known.

Specified treatment: approximately 11-day PBMC culture with coronavirus spike peptide pools or control peptides (ViraFEST assay). ViraFEST grew antigen-specific T cells using peptide pools, then sequenced TCRs. With the Oncomine TCR Beta short-read assay, DNA from cultured CD4+ T cells was sequenced. The source of extracted genomic DNA was cultured CD4+ T cells. MiXCR, applied by TCRdb to the PCR reads, yields one record per CDR3 protein. The sample lists around 10,000 distinct CDR3 sequences; 50% to 60% were seen once. Germline CDR1 reads SGHVS; CDR2 reads FNYEAQ. The V gene lost 2 bases and the J gene lost 0 bases, with 11 bases spanning the gap. The CDR3 has 16 amino acids.

The sequenced sample was CD4+ T cells from blood, cultured in vitro. The chain is built from TRBV7-6 and TRBJ2-1; D possibly matches TRBD1 or TRBD2 (5 bases each). The source of this sequence is a human donor who had recovered from COVID-19. The DNA for the CDR3 is TGTGCCAGCAGCTTAAGGGACCGAAGCTCCTACAATGAGCAGTTCTTC. It encodes CASSLRDRSSYNEQFF.